The entry below describes one TCR beta chain. The target antigen is unknown. Sequence at one end of the junction differs from germline and may be a read error. Using RNA template, CDR3s of TCR alpha and beta were amplified with iRepertoire arm-PCR. A single record per CDR3 protein comes from TCRdb applying MiXCR to the multiplex PCR reads. Among over 80,000 distinct CDR3 sequences listed, 35% to 50% were seen once. Germline CDR1 MGHDK, CDR2 SYGVNS. This CDR3 is built from 16 residues. The source of the sample is a study of glioma-infiltrating T cells. Study-level points and caveats: CDR3 overlap between tissue and blood was very small.

The TCR was taken from a human donor with low-grade glioma or glioblastoma, undergoing nonglioma brain surgery, or in good health (not recorded which). The J gene is TRBJ2-5, the V gene TRBV25-1; D unresolved. Source material: glioma tissue, nonneoplastic brain tissue, or PBMCs (not recorded which). This CDR3 reads CASSGHTVLYQETQYF. The CDR3 DNA is TGCGCCAGCAGTGGCCATACCGTTCTGTACCAAGAGACCCAGTACTTC.